A selection of T cell receptor beta chains follows, all from one sample in a study of PD-L1 blockade in urothelial cancer. The protocol was immunoSEQ multiplex PCR, while the TCRdb copy is restricted to in-frame clones and leaves out a portion. The sample includes more than 95,000 clones, around 86% of them seen just once. The input for sequencing was PBMCs, taken around atezolizumab (anti-PD-L1) treatment. Receptors were obtained from a man in his forties or fifties with urothelial cancer. Each CDR3 is given with its conserved first and last residue. A D gene is named only where the DNA matches it firmly. Size values are once, few and many counts, or a class for expanded clones, and some rows have none.

. | TRBJ2-5 | TRBV5-4 | TRBD1 | TGTGCCTTAAGAATCGGGACAGAAGAGACCCAGTACTTC | CALRIGTEETQYF
. | TRBJ1-1 | TRBV18 | . | TGTGCCAGCTCACCAATAGAGAACACTGAAGCTTTCTTT | CASSPIENTEAFF
. | TRBJ1-4 | TRBV28 | . | TGTGCCACCGAAATGGAGAGGAAACTGTTTTTT | CATEMERKLFF
. | TRBJ2-1 | TRBV6-5 | . | TGTGCCAGCAGTTTCGAGACAGGACCCTACAATGAGCAGTTCTTC | CASSFETGPYNEQFF
few | TRBJ2-7 | TRBV28 | . | TGTGCCAGCAGTCGGGACTCCCTCTACGAGCAGTACTTC | CASSRDSLYEQYF
once | TRBJ2-7 | TRBV30 | TRBD1 | TGTGCCTGGAATAGACAGGGGGTCTCCTACGAGCAGTACTTC | CAWNRQGVSYEQYF
once | TRBJ1-5 | TRBV7-9 | . | TGTGCCAGCAGCCCTATGACATCCACCCAGCCCCAGCATTTT | CASSPMTSTQPQHF
. | TRBJ1-2 | TRBV28 | . | TGTGCCACCTCTTTAACCCGGTCTGGCTACACCTTC | CATSLTRSGYTF
. | TRBJ1-1 | TRBV25-1 | . | TGTGCCAGCAGTGAGGGCCATTACACTGAAGCTTTCTTT | CASSEGHYTEAFF
. | TRBJ1-5 | TRBV19 | . | TGTGCCAGTACGAAACAGGGTTCCTATAGCAATCAGCCCCAGCATTTT | CASTKQGSYSNQPQHF
. | TRBJ2-7 | TRBV28 | TRBD2 | TGTGCCAGCAGAGGTGGGGCAGCCGGGACTAGCGGGAGGAAGGCGGGGAGGCAGTACTTC | CASRGGAAGTSGRKAGRQYF
. | TRBJ2-4 | TRBV30 | TRBD1 | TGTGCCTGTACAGGGGGCGACGTGTTTAACATTCAGTACTTC | CACTGGDVFNIQYF
. | TRBJ2-7 | TRBV30 | . | TGTGCCTTAGGCGGCAGCTACGAGCAGTACTTC | CALGGSYEQYF
few | TRBJ2-7 | TRBV11-2 | TRBD2 | TGTGCCAGCAGCTTAGTGTCTAGCGGGCCCTCCTACGAGCAGTACTTC | CASSLVSSGPSYEQYF
. | TRBJ1-1 | TRBV5-1 | TRBD1 | TGCGCCAGCAGCCCATGGACAGGGGCTCGACGTGGGAACACTGAAGCTTTCTTT | CASSPWTGARRGNTEAFF
. | TRBJ2-3 | TRBV19 | TRBD2 | TGTGCCACGAGAGGAGCGGGAGGGGGCACAGATACGCAGTATTTT | CATRGAGGGTDTQYF
. | TRBJ2-2 | TRBV7-6 | TRBD2 | TGTGCCAGCAGCGCTACTAGCGGGAAGGCCGGGGAGCTGTTTTTT | CASSATSGKAGELFF
. | TRBJ1-1 | TRBV11-3 | . | TGTGCCAGCAGCTTAGATAAGCTGGAGGGGCCTGAAGCTTTCTTT | CASSLDKLEGPEAFF
. | TRBJ2-1 | TRBV5-1 | TRBD2 | TGCGCCAGCAGCATTAGCGGGACCAATGAGCAGTTCTTC | CASSISGTNEQFF
once | TRBJ1-3 | TRBV7-8 | TRBD1 | TGTGCCAGCAGCCCTGACAGGGTCTCTGGAAACACCATATATTTT | CASSPDRVSGNTIYF
. | TRBJ2-1 | TRBV7-7 | . | TGTGCTAGCAGCCCACTAAGGGCGGGTACTGAGCAGTTCTTC | CASSPLRAGTEQFF
. | TRBJ2-5 | TRBV7-9 | TRBD2 | TGTGCCAGCAGCCAACGGGGCGGGGGAGAGACCCAGTACTTC | CASSQRGGGETQYF
. | TRBJ2-7 | TRBV4-1 | TRBD1 | TGCGCCAGCAGCCAAGGGGACAGGGGGTGGGGGCCCTCCTACGAGCAGTACTTC | CASSQGDRGWGPSYEQYF
few | TRBJ1-1 | TRBV28 | TRBD1 | TGTGCCATCAAGGACAGGGGGTGGGCTGAAGCTTTCTTT | CAIKDRGWAEAFF
few | TRBJ1-6 | TRBV5-1 | TRBD1 | TGCGCCAGCAGCTGGGAGACAGGGCTGGCCCTCCACTTT | CASSWETGLALHF
. | TRBJ1-2 | TRBV7-9 | TRBD1 | TGTGCCAGCAGCTTAGTCGCCGGACAGGGGAAAGGCTACACCTTC | CASSLVAGQGKGYTF
. | TRBJ2-1 | TRBV5-1 | TRBD2 | TGCGCCAGCAGCCTATCGACTAGCGGGACAAATGAGCAGTTCTTC | CASSLSTSGTNEQFF
. | TRBJ2-1 | TRBV5-4 | TRBD2 | TGTGCCAGCAGCGGGGGTCCAGCGGGAGCAGTGGAGCAGTTCTTC | CASSGGPAGAVEQFF
. | TRBJ2-7 | TRBV18 | . | TGTGCCAGCTCGCCGTCCAGGCTCTGGGAGCAGTACTTC | CASSPSRLWEQYF
. | TRBJ2-1 | TRBV10-2 | . | TGCGCCAGCAGTCGCCAATCCGGGACTTTCTACAATGAGCAGTTCTTC | CASSRQSGTFYNEQFF
. | TRBJ2-3 | TRBV29-1 | . | TGCAGCGTCCCTCCGAGTCCCGGGGTTTCAGATACGCAGTATTTT | CSVPPSPGVSDTQYF
. | TRBJ1-1 | TRBV5-4 | TRBD1 | TGTGCCAGCAGCTTGACAGGGGACCCTAGGGATGAAGCTTTCTTT | CASSLTGDPRDEAFF
. | TRBJ1-1 | TRBV5-5 | . | TGTGCCAGCAGCCTGGGACCCCCGGGAGCTGAAGCTTTCTTT | CASSLGPPGAEAFF
. | TRBJ2-1 | TRBV9 | . | TGTGCCAGCAGCGTAGACGGGTTGTCCTACAATGAGCAGTTCTTC | CASSVDGLSYNEQFF
. | TRBJ2-7 | TRBV2 | TRBD2 | TGTGCCAGCAGTGTAATAGCGGGGGACGAAAAGATATTC | CASSVIAGDEKIF
. | TRBJ2-7 | TRBV19 | TRBD1 | TGTGCCAGTAGTCTCCGACAGGGGGCCTACGAGCAGTACTTC | CASSLRQGAYEQYF
. | TRBJ2-5 | TRBV10-1 | TRBD1 | TGCGCCAGCAGTGCGAGGACAGGGATTCAAGAGACCCAGTACTTC | CASSARTGIQETQYF
. | TRBJ1-3 | TRBV27 | . | TGTGCCAGCAGTTCGTTAGGGGCGGCGGGAAACACCATATATTTT | CASSSLGAAGNTIYF
once | TRBJ2-7 | TRBV5-5 | TRBD2 | TGTGCCAGCAGCACGGGACTAGCGGGGGCCCTCGGCGAGCAGTACTTC | CASSTGLAGALGEQYF